A selection of T cell receptor beta chains follows, all from one sample in a study of shared clonotypes between healthy human individuals. Clones were read by immunoSEQ multiplex PCR, and TCRdb kept only the in-frame ones, dropping some. The repertoire holds some 490,000 clones, with about 85% as singletons. Sample: PBMCs. These receptors were obtained from a woman aged 40 to 50 in good health. Some clones in this sample may be carry-over from other donors' samples. Each CDR3 is given with its conserved first and last residue. A D gene is named only where the DNA matches it firmly. The size field is filled for only some rows; it gives once, few, many or a size class.

d_call cdr3_length clone_size j_call v_call cdr3_aa cdr3_nt
- 14 - TRBJ2-1 TRBV28 CASSTREPYNEQFF TGTGCCAGCAGTACCCGGGAACCATACAATGAGCAGTTCTTC
- 14 few TRBJ2-5 TRBV28 CASSPHRYGETQYF TGTGCCAGCAGTCCCCACAGATATGGGGAGACCCAGTACTTC
- 13 once TRBJ2-6 TRBV5-1 CASRRAGANVLTF TGCGCCAGCCGGCGGGCTGGGGCCAACGTCCTGACTTTC
TRBD2 15 - TRBJ2-7 TRBV28 CASSSPGLGSYEQYF TGTGCCAGCAGTTCCCCGGGACTAGGCTCCTACGAGCAGTACTTC
TRBD1 16 - TRBJ1-1 TRBV19 CASTDSPGQGFPEAFF TGTGCCAGTACCGACTCCCCGGGACAGGGTTTCCCTGAAGCTTTCTTT
TRBD1 14 - TRBJ1-2 TRBV7-9 CASSLDRGPYGYTF TGTGCCAGCAGCTTAGACAGGGGGCCTTATGGCTACACCTTC
- 12 - TRBJ2-1 TRBV30 CAWSGQYNEQFF TGTGCCTGGTCAGGACAGTACAATGAGCAGTTCTTC
TRBD2 16 - TRBJ2-7 TRBV4-3 CASSSLAGPSPYEQYF TGCGCCAGCAGCTCCCTAGCGGGACCATCCCCCTACGAGCAGTACTTC
TRBD2 14 - TRBJ2-1 TRBV7-2 CASSYPSGGREQFF TGTGCCAGCAGCTACCCTAGCGGGGGGCGAGAGCAGTTCTTC
- 14 - TRBJ2-7 TRBV2 CASRAGLISYEQYF TGTGCCAGCAGGGCCGGACTCATCTCCTACGAGCAGTACTTC
- 13 - TRBJ1-2 TRBV7-2 CASSAGRDYGYTF TGTGCCAGCAGCGCAGGGAGGGACTATGGCTACACCTTC
- 17 - TRBJ1-4 TRBV19 CASSDPRRARSGEKLFF TGTGCCAGTAGTGATCCGAGGAGGGCAAGGTCCGGGGAAAAACTGTTTTTT
TRBD1 17 - TRBJ2-2 TRBV4-2 CASSQELTGGNTGELFF TGTGCCAGCAGCCAAGAATTGACAGGGGGAAACACCGGGGAGCTGTTTTTT
- 13 few TRBJ1-1 TRBV19 CASSIKGDTEAFF TGTGCCAGTAGTATAAAGGGCGACACTGAAGCTTTCTTT
TRBD1 16 - TRBJ2-3 TRBV2 CASSERQGPNTDTQYF TGTGCCAGCAGCGAGCGACAGGGGCCTAACACAGATACGCAGTATTTT
TRBD2 15 - TRBJ2-3 TRBV13 CASGQRDLLTDTQYF TGTGCCAGCGGTCAGCGGGACCTGTTAACAGATACGCAGTATTTT
- 14 - TRBJ1-6 TRBV30 CAWREKGYNSPLHF TGTGCCTGGAGGGAGAAGGGGTATAATTCACCCCTCCACTTT
TRBD2 14 - TRBJ2-3 TRBV29-1 CSVGTSGSADTQYF TGCAGCGTTGGGACTAGCGGGAGTGCAGATACGCAGTATTTT
TRBD1 16 - TRBJ1-1 TRBV7-8 CASSLAATGEDTEAFF TGTGCCAGCAGCTTAGCGGCGACAGGGGAGGACACTGAAGCTTTCTTT
TRBD2 18 few TRBJ2-2 TRBV11-2 CASSPPLAGVLATGELFF TGTGCCAGCAGCCCGCCCCTAGCGGGAGTACTGGCGACCGGGGAGCTGTTTTTT
- 14 - TRBJ1-5 TRBV9 CASSAGQNNQPQHF TGTGCCAGCAGCGCCGGACAGAACAATCAGCCCCAGCATTTT
TRBD1 15 few TRBJ2-3 TRBV5-8 CASSRQGRGTDTQYF TGTGCCAGCAGCCGACAGGGTCGGGGCACAGATACGCAGTATTTT
- 16 - TRBJ2-6 TRBV6-5 CASSYSRRAGANVLTF TGTGCCAGCAGTTACTCGAGGAGGGCTGGGGCCAACGTCCTGACTTTC
TRBD2 14 few TRBJ2-2 TRBV28 CASKGLADTGELFF TGTGCCAGCAAGGGACTAGCGGACACCGGGGAGCTGTTTTTT
- 15 - TRBJ2-2 TRBV5-6 CASSRGAHSTGELFF TGTGCCAGCAGCCGGGGGGCACATAGCACCGGGGAGCTGTTTTTT
- 14 - TRBJ1-1 TRBV7-2 CASSLDWGQTEAFF TGTGCCAGCAGCTTAGATTGGGGTCAGACTGAAGCTTTCTTT
- 13 - TRBJ2-7 TRBV11-2 CASSPTPTYEQYF TGTGCCAGCAGCCCTACCCCCACCTACGAGCAGTACTTC
- 13 - TRBJ1-2 TRBV19 CASSTQDSYGYTF TGTGCCAGTAGTACCCAGGACAGTTATGGCTACACCTTC
- 15 once TRBJ2-1 TRBV5-1 CASSLGRSGYNEQFF TGCGCCAGCAGCTTGGGTCGTAGCGGATACAATGAGCAGTTCTTC
- 13 - TRBJ2-3 TRBV6-1 CASSELPQDTQYF TGTGCCAGCAGTGAGTTACCCCAGGATACGCAGTATTTT
- 16 - TRBJ2-3 TRBV6-6 CASSYGQFTSTDTQYF TGTGCCAGCAGTTACGGACAGTTCACTAGCACAGATACGCAGTATTTT
TRBD2 15 - TRBJ2-3 TRBV29-1 CSVEDSAGVLDTQYF TGCAGCGTTGAAGATTCAGCGGGAGTCCTAGATACGCAGTATTTT
- 14 - TRBJ2-5 TRBV10-2 CAIAQNGGQETQYF TGTGCCATAGCCCAAAACGGGGGACAAGAGACCCAGTACTTC
- 12 - TRBJ2-1 TRBV29-1 CSVGLAYNEQFF TGCAGCGTTGGGCTAGCGTACAATGAGCAGTTCTTC
- 16 - TRBJ2-3 TRBV7-2 CASSLVGRGGSDTQYF TGTGCCAGCAGCTTAGTGGGCAGGGGTGGTTCGGATACGCAGTATTTT
TRBD1 13 - TRBJ1-2 TRBV7-3 CASSPGQGYGYTF TGTGCCAGCAGTCCCGGACAGGGATATGGCTACACCTTC
TRBD1 15 - TRBJ1-2 TRBV5-1 CASSEEGQGASGYTF TGCGCCAGCAGCGAAGAGGGACAGGGGGCTAGTGGCTACACCTTC
- 13 few TRBJ2-2 TRBV9 CASSAAFTGELFF TGTGCCAGCAGCGCCGCTTTCACCGGGGAGCTGTTTTTT
TRBD2 13 - TRBJ2-1 TRBV7-7 CAVARERGNEQFF TGTGCAGTGGCGAGGGAGCGGGGCAATGAGCAGTTCTTC
- 13 once TRBJ2-5 TRBV19 CASSIDRLETQYF TGTGCCAGTAGTATAGATCGACTAGAGACCCAGTACTTC